The 10 T cell receptor beta chains listed next were all sequenced from one sample in a study of breast tumors, draining lymph nodes, adjacent tissues. A single record per CDR3 protein comes from TCRdb applying MiXCR to the multiplex PCR reads. The table records some 52,000 distinct CDR3 sequences, roughly 41% of them present only once. The specimen sequenced was breast tumor tissue. These receptors were collected from a female donor with breast cancer. Some clones in this sample may be carry-over from other donors' samples.

This clonotype was seen many times. A much bigger clone sits one base away, suggesting this may be a read error. The J gene is TRBJ2-7, the V gene TRBV20-1; D not resolved. CDR3 size: 14 residues. CDR1 and CDR2 (germline): DFQATT, SNEGSKA (reference sequence). V lost 7 bases to trimming and J lost 6 bases, with 22 bases between them. The CDR3 DNA sequence: TGCAGTGGGGTAAGCCGAGAAACCACCTCCGAGCAGTACTTC. Amino acid sequence: CSGVSRETTSEQYF.

Concerning this clonotype: The junction and the germline gene differ at one end; a read error may be behind it. The chain combines TRBV20-1 with TRBJ1-3, with D possibly matching TRBD1 (6 bases). The CDR3 totals 12 residues. The V gene's germline CDR1 is DFQATT and CDR2 SNEGSKA (reference sequence). CDR3 amino acids: CSAPGAGNTTYF. CDR3 nucleotide sequence: TGCAGTGCACCAGGGGCCGGAAACACCACATATTTT.

This clonotype was seen many times. The chain joins TRBV7-2 to TRBJ1-1, with D perhaps matching TRBD1 (5 bases). The germline CDR1 and CDR2 sequences are SGHTA and FQGNSA. Trimming left V 4 bases short and J 4 bases short, with 10 bases between. There are 13 residues in the CDR3. As DNA, the CDR3 is TGTGCCAGCAGCTGGGACGGGGTCACTGAAGCTTTCTTT. Amino acid sequence: CASSWDGVTEAFF.

Many counts were recorded for this clonotype. With a much larger clone just one base away, this may be a read error. J is TRBJ1-2 and V is TRBV7-2; D uncertain. The CDR3 spans 15 residues. Germline V gene lookup returns CDR1 SGHTA and CDR2 FQGNSA. The CDR3 DNA follows: TGTGCCAGCAGCTTAGCGCCCGGGCTCGGCTATGGCTACCCCTTC. Residues: CASSLAPGLGYGYPF.

This clonotype has ten or more counts. The chain carries TRBV6-1 and TRBJ2-3; D might be TRBD1 or TRBD2, each matching 5 bases. This CDR3 has 14 residues. The V gene's germline CDR1 is MNHNS and CDR2 SASEGT. V was clipped by 7 bases and J by 9 bases, with 20 bases between them. This chain's CDR3 is CASTPGTHSGTQYF. Here the CDR3 DNA reads TGTGCCAGCACCCCGGGGACGCATTCAGGGACGCAGTATTTT.

The chain is built from TRBV4-1 and TRBJ1-6, with D possibly matching TRBD1 (6 bases). The V and J ends lost 4 bases and 7 bases respectively, with 14 bases between them. There are 15 residues in the CDR3. The V gene's germline CDR1 is MGHRA and CDR2 YSYEKL. Written as DNA, the CDR3 is TGCGCCAGCAGCCGGGAACAGGGTGGGAATTCACCCCTCCACTTT. Its protein product is CASSREQGGNSPLHF.

This clonotype was picked up many times. V usage is TRBV4-1 and J usage is TRBJ2-3; the match to TRBD2 covers 11 bases. V lost 1 base, J lost 2 bases, and 8 bases stayed unmatched. The germline V gene encodes CDR1 MGHRA and CDR2 YSYEKL. The CDR3 is made up of 18 amino acids. In DNA, the CDR3 is TGCGCCAGCAGCCAAGTTCTAGCGGGAGGTGGCAACACAGATACGCAGTATTTT. Protein sequence: CASSQVLAGGGNTDTQYF.

This clonotype showed up many times. A much larger clone lies a single base off, so this may be a read error. The chain is built from TRBV9 and TRBJ1-6, with TRBD1 matching 7 bases. CDR3 length equals 15 residues. Germline lookup yields CDR1 SGDLS and CDR2 YYNGEE. The CDR3 here is CASSPRDSLNSPPHF. CDR3 bases: TGTGCCAGCAGCCCAAGGGACAGCCTAAATTCACCCCCCCACTTT.

There are many counts of this clonotype. The chain has TRBV7-3 and TRBJ2-2, with D uncertain. Germline lookup yields CDR1 SGHTA and CDR2 FQGTGA. The V end was cut by 6 bases, the J end by 0 bases, with 8 bases between. The CDR3 consists of 14 residues. The DNA of the CDR3 is TGTGCCAGCAGTCGGACCTCGAACACCGGGGAGCTGTTTTTT. This translates into CASSRTSNTGELFF.

The chain uses TRBV7-9 and TRBJ2-7, with D unclear. Between the trimmed V and J ends, which lost 2 bases and 5 bases, there was a span of 13 bases. Germline loops: CDR1 SEHNR, CDR2 FQNEAQ (reference sequence). The CDR3 has 14 residues. The CDR3 DNA sequence: TGTGCCAGCAGCTTACCCCCAAGTGGGCACGAGCAGTACTTC. Protein sequence: CASSLPPSGHEQYF.